A single sample gave rise to the 23 T cell receptor beta chains below, sequenced in a study of T cells in Graves' hyperthyroidism and ophthalmopathy. Researchers amplified the TCR beta CDR3 regions from RNA transcripts. HTBI primers were used for first-round RT-PCR of the TCR CDR3. One entry per CDR3 protein, called by TCRdb with MiXCR from the multiplex PCR reads. This table holds some 500,000 distinct CDR3 sequences, about 15% found once. The source material was blood. The receptors originated from a woman younger than 30 with Graves' hyperthyroidism.

CDR3 sequence (DNA): TGTGCCAGCAGCCGGGACTCCCGAAGCTCCTACAATGAGCAGTTCTTC. It encodes CASSRDSRSSYNEQFF. The V and J genes are TRBV9 and TRBJ2-1; weak D call: TRBD2 (6 bases). This CDR3 region has 16 residues. The V end was cut by 4 bases, the J end by 0 bases, with 14 bases between. Looked up from germline, CDR1 is SGDLS and CDR2 is YYNGEE.

This clonotype was seen repeatedly, ten times or more. J is TRBJ1-2 and V is TRBV3-1; TRBD1 matches 8 bases. Germline V gene sequence: CDR1 LGHDT, CDR2 YNNKEL (reference sequence). V trimming: 6 bases; J trimming: 8 bases; junction bases outside the gene matches: 8. The CDR3 spans 13 residues. CDR3 sequence: CASSHRQGRGYTF. DNA for the CDR3: TGTGCCAGCAGTCACAGACAGGGGCGCGGCTACACCTTC. The entire variable domain, with the rest obtained from reference TRBV3-1 and TRBJ1-2, is as follows: DTAVSQTPKYLVTQMGNDKSIKCEQNLGHDTMYWYKQDSKKFLKIMFSYNNKELIINETVPNRFSPKSPDKAHLNLHINSLELGDSAVYFCASSHRQGRGYTFGSGTRLTVV.

In its sample, this clonotype was seen many times. The V call is TRBV2, the J call TRBJ2-2, with D uncertain. This CDR3 contains 15 residues. CDR1 and CDR2 (germline): SNHLY, FYNNEI. Trimming removed 0 bases from V and 9 bases from J, with 14 bases in between. Written as DNA, the CDR3 is TGTGCCAGCAGTGAAGCAATAGCCCCCCCAAGGGAGCTGTTTTTT. This sequence encodes CASSEAIAPPRELFF.

This clonotype appeared many times. The V gene is TRBV20-1, the J gene TRBJ2-1; the D is unclear. V was cut by 4 bases and J by 10 bases, with 11 bases left in between. In germline, CDR1 is DFQATT, CDR2 SNEGSKA (reference sequence). There are 11 residues in the CDR3. The CDR3: CSATATREQFF. CDR3 nucleotides: TGCAGTGCTACAGCAACCCGGGAGCAGTTCTTC.

This clonotype was picked up many times. The chain carries TRBV20-1 and TRBJ1-6; 9 bases line up with TRBD1. The trim removed 0 bases at V and 4 bases at J, leaving 4 bases unmatched. CDR1 is DFQATT and CDR2 is SNEGSKA in the germline V gene (reference sequence). CDR3 length: 16 amino acids. The CDR3 DNA is TGCAGTGCTAGAGAATTAGGACAGGGGTATAATTCACCCCTCCACTTT. It is translated as CSARELGQGYNSPLHF.

This chain uses TRBV19 with TRBJ2-1, with D possibly matching TRBD1 (6 bases). V gave up 3 bases and J gave up 8 bases, with 17 bases separating them. Germline V lookup: CDR1 LNHDA, CDR2 SQIVND (reference sequence). This CDR3 is 15 amino acids long. The CDR3 sequence: CASSIWGPAGDEQFF. CDR3 DNA: TGTGCCAGTAGTATTTGGGGGCCCGCGGGCGATGAGCAGTTCTTC. Looking up the rest from reference TRBV19 and TRBJ2-1 gives the full variable domain: DGGITQSPKYLFRKEGQNVTLSCEQNLNHDAMYWYRQDPGQGLRLIYYSQIVNDFQKGDIAEGYSVSREKKESFPLTVTSAQKNPTAFYLCASSIWGPAGDEQFFGPGTRLTVL.

This clonotype was found many times. This chain connects TRBV3-1 to TRBJ2-1; D may match TRBD1 or TRBD2 (5 bases each). V lost 0 bases, J lost 4 bases, and 7 bases lay in between. This CDR3 has 14 residues. The germline V gene has CDR1 LGHDT and CDR2 YNNKEL (reference sequence). CDR3 sequence (DNA): TGTGCCAGCAGCCAAGATGGGGGATACAATGAGCAGTTCTTC. It translates to CASSQDGGYNEQFF.

This clonotype was observed at least ten times. The V call is TRBV10-3, the J call TRBJ2-3, with TRBD2 identical over 11 bases. The CDR3 totals 17 residues. V was pared by 4 bases and J by 2 bases, with 8 bases of the junction left unmatched. Germline values: CDR1 ENHRY, CDR2 SYGVKD. This chain's CDR3 is CAISAGTSGLHTDTQYF. The CDR3 DNA sequence: TGTGCCATCAGTGCCGGGACTAGCGGCCTACACACAGATACGCAGTATTTT.

The chain recombines TRBV12-3 or TRBV12-4 with TRBJ2-5; 13 nucleotides agree with TRBD2. The CDR3 runs 16 residues. The J segment lost 5 bases and the V segment lost 5 bases, leaving 8 bases of the junction unmatched. The CDR3 DNA is TGTGCCAGCAGTACCACTAGCGGGAGGGCCGAGGAGACCCAGTACTTC. This translates into CASSTTSGRAEETQYF.

The genes are TRBV5-1 and TRBJ2-2; D gene uncertain. V lost 1 base, J lost 8 bases, and 6 bases lay in between. CDR1 SGHRS and CDR2 YFSETQ come from the germline V gene. CDR3 length: 12 residues. The CDR3 coding sequence is TGCGCCAGCAGCTTGACCGGAGGGGAGCTGTTTTTT. Its translation: CASSLTGGELFF. Supplemented by reference TRBV5-1 and TRBJ2-2, the full variable domain reads KAGVTQTPRYLIKTRGQQVTLSCSPISGHRSVSWYQQTPGQGLQFLFEYFSETQRNKGNFPGRFSGRQFSNSRSEMNVSTLELGDSALYLCASSLTGGELFFGEGSRLTVL.

At least ten counts were recorded for this clonotype. The chain couples TRBV6-1 to TRBJ2-2; 7 bases align to TRBD2. The CDR3 loop spans 17 amino acids. V lost 8 bases to trimming and J lost 1 base; unmatched junction nucleotides: 13. The germline gives CDR1 MNHNS, CDR2 SASEGT. CDR3 nucleotides: TGTGCCAGCTCGAAGGGCCGGCTAGCGGTGAACACCGGGGAGCTGTTTTTT. Protein product: CASSKGRLAVNTGELFF.

The J gene is TRBJ2-7, the V gene TRBV11-3, with TRBD1 as a possible D gene (6 bases). This CDR3 spans 15 amino acids. CDR1 and CDR2 (germline): SGHNT, YENEEA. V gave up 5 bases and J gave up 0 bases, with 14 bases separating them. DNA of the CDR3: TGTGCCAGCAGCCCCCGACAGGACCGCTCCTACGAGCAGTACTTC. Its protein is CASSPRQDRSYEQYF.

In this sample, this clonotype turned up many times. The chain carries TRBV30 and TRBJ2-7, with 8 nucleotides matching TRBD2. The CDR3 totals 14 residues. V shed 0 bases and J 3 bases; nucleotides not matched to a gene: 4. Per germline, CDR1 GTSNPN and CDR2 SVGIG (reference sequence). The CDR3 DNA reads as TGTGCCTGGAGTGTCAGCGGGGGAGGCTACGAGCAGTACGTC. Amino acids: CAWSVSGGGYEQYV.

This clonotype was seen repeatedly, ten times or more. The chain couples TRBV29-1 to TRBJ1-5, with a weak D call TRBD1 (6 bases). With 6 bases removed from V and 4 bases from J, the gap between germline ends came to 19 bases. Germline loops: CDR1 SQVTM, CDR2 ANQGSEA. The CDR3 totals 15 residues. This CDR3 reads CSVSTGGTINQPQHF. CDR3 bases: TGCAGCGTCTCCACGGGGGGCACGATAAATCAGCCCCAGCATTTT.

This chain joins TRBV7-9 and TRBJ2-7, with TRBD2 identical over 11 bases. V trimming: 5 bases; J trimming: 2 bases; junction bases outside the gene matches: 2. CDR3 length: 14 residues. Germline CDR1 and CDR2: SEHNR and FQNEAQ (reference sequence). The CDR3 coding sequence is TGTGCCAGCAGCCCGGGACTAGCGGCCTACGAGCAGTACTTC. Translated, it gives CASSPGLAAYEQYF.

V and J are TRBV20-1 and TRBJ1-3; D unresolved. V dropped 0 bases and J dropped 2 bases, with 8 bases sitting between them. CDR3 length: 14 residues. Looked up from germline, CDR1 is DFQATT and CDR2 is SNEGSKA (reference sequence). CDR3 sequence (DNA): TGCAGTGCTAGAGAGGCCGGGACTGGAAACACCATATATTTT. This sequence encodes CSAREAGTGNTIYF.

This clonotype has at least ten counts. The gene calls are TRBV12-5 and TRBJ2-5; D might be TRBD1 (6 bases). Between the trimmed V and J ends, which lost 0 bases and 3 bases, there was a span of 11 bases. CDR3 length: 15 residues. The germline V gene has CDR1 LGHNT and CDR2 FRNRAP. For the CDR3, the DNA is TGTGCTAGTGGTTTGGTGCACCAGGGGAAAGAGACCCAGTACTTC. This sequence encodes CASGLVHQGKETQYF.

The CDR3 spells CASSYTSQRAYEQYF. In nucleotides, the CDR3 is TGTGCCAGCAGTTACACAAGCCAGCGGGCCTACGAGCAGTACTTC. This chain uses TRBV6-9 with TRBJ2-7, with TRBD2 as a possible D gene (6 bases). The CDR3 contains 15 residues. Germline V lookup: CDR1 MNHGY, CDR2 SVAAGI. Trimming took off 3 bases at V and 2 bases at J, with 14 bases between the two ends.

This clonotype was counted at least ten times. The chain links TRBV7-4 to TRBJ1-6; D unclear. This CDR3 spans 17 amino acids. The germline V and J ends were trimmed by 3 bases and 7 bases, with 19 bases remaining between them. Germline assignment: CDR1 SGHVT and CDR2 SQSDAQ. The CDR3 protein is CASSFGRRIVMNSPLHF. CDR3 sequence (DNA): TGTGCCAGCAGCTTCGGACGGAGGATCGTAATGAATTCACCCCTCCACTTT.

This clonotype has a count of ten or more. J is TRBJ1-1 and V is TRBV5-5; no definite D call. V was pared by 5 bases and J by 1 base, with 12 bases between. CDR3 length equals 14 residues. Per germline, CDR1 SGHKS and CDR2 YYEKEE (reference sequence). The CDR3 loop reads CASRTGWSNTEAFF. CDR3 nucleotide sequence: TGTGCCAGCAGGACCGGGTGGTCGAACACTGAAGCTTTCTTT. Using reference TRBV5-5 and TRBJ1-1 for the parts outside the CDR3, the full variable domain is DAGVTQSPTHLIKTRGQQVTLRCSPISGHKSVSWYQQVLGQGPQFIFQYYEKEERGRGNFPDRFSARQFPNYSSELNVNALLLGDSALYLCASRTGWSNTEAFFGQGTRLTVV.

This chain connects TRBV11-3 to TRBJ1-1; 10 bases line up with TRBD1. This CDR3 is 13 amino acids long. Trimming cost V 1 base and J 10 bases; bases outside gene matches: 3. CDR1 is SGHNT, CDR2 YENEEA, per germline. The CDR3 DNA follows: TGTGCCAGCAGCTTAGGACAGGGGGCAGTAGCTTTCTTT. The encoded protein is CASSLGQGAVAFF.

In its sample, this clonotype was seen many times. The chain is built from TRBV3-1 and TRBJ2-3; D not certain. CDR3 size: 15 residues. Trimming left V 1 base short and J 0 bases short, with 8 bases between. Germline-derived CDR1 and CDR2 are LGHDT and YNNKEL (reference sequence). CDR3 amino acids: CASSQAPLSTDTQYF. The CDR3 DNA reads as TGTGCCAGCAGCCAAGCCCCCCTTAGCACAGATACGCAGTATTTT.

This clonotype has a count of ten or more. This rearrangement joins TRBV3-1 to TRBJ1-1; D uncertain. The V end lost 4 bases, the J end lost 0 bases, and 15 bases lay between the germline ends. The CDR3 sequence is 16 residues long. Germline loops: CDR1 LGHDT, CDR2 YNNKEL (reference sequence). The CDR3 is CASSPRSSRMNTEAFF. For the CDR3, the DNA is TGTGCCAGCAGCCCAAGAAGCTCCAGGATGAACACTGAAGCTTTCTTT.